This T cell receptor beta chain was documented in a study of T-cell reconstitution after alpha-beta-depleted transplantation in children. Overall study findings and caveats: As was reported, about two months after transplant, alpha-beta T cells came from several hundred expanded graft clones.

Library preparation (for TCRbeta) was performed with unique molecular identifiers. TCRdb itself ran the PCR reads through MiXCR, one entry per CDR3 protein. The table includes roughly 670,000 distinct CDR3 sequences, around 14% detected once. This clonotype was seen a few times. Antigen specificity is unknown. Sequences were derived from PBMCs, sampled before TCRalphabeta/CD19-depleted stem cell transplant. This sequence was found in a girl aged 2 to 10 with congenital amegakaryocytic thrombocytopenia, due to receive a stem cell transplant.

The CDR3 protein is CASSINNRLAENTDTQYF. In DNA, the CDR3 is TGCGCCAGCAGTATAAACAACCGACTAGCGGAAAACACAGATACGCAGTATTTT. V is TRBV10-2 and J is TRBJ2-3, with TRBD2 matching 9 bases. CDR1 WSHSY and CDR2 SAAADI come from the germline V gene. V shed 5 bases and J 2 bases; nucleotides not matched to a gene: 14. The CDR3 length is 18 residues.